This is a list of T cell receptor beta chains from one sample in a study of blood T cells in healthy people across ages. Each CDR3 protein is one row after TCRdb ran MiXCR on the 5' RACE reads. Of approximately 1.5 million distinct CDR3 sequences listed, approximately 43% are singletons. The sample taken for sequencing was blood. The receptors were sampled from a woman aged 18-35 years in good health. Each CDR3 is given with its conserved first and last residue. The order of the fields is clone size, J gene, V gene, D gene, CDR3 DNA, CDR3 protein. The D gene is left open where the match is weak. Size is omitted from some rows. Given values are once, few, many or a class for expanded clones.

>.|TRBJ1-6|TRBV6-1|TRBD1
TGTGCCAGCAGTGTCGGACAGGTCGAAAATTCACCCCTCCACTTT
CASSVGQVENSPLHF
>.|TRBJ2-1|TRBV7-9|TRBD1
TGTGCCAGCAGCCACCGGACAGGGGGTTATTACAATGAGCAGTTCTTC
CASSHRTGGYYNEQFF
>few|TRBJ2-7|TRBV6-4|TRBD2
TGTGCCAGCAGTGCGACGTGGGAGGGGAATGAGCAGTACTTC
CASSATWEGNEQYF
>few|TRBJ1-6|TRBV7-2|TRBD1
TGTGCCAGCAGCCCGTGGGACAGGGTGAATTCACCCCTCCACTTT
CASSPWDRVNSPLHF
>once|TRBJ2-7|TRBV6-1|.
TGTGCCAGCAGTGCTAGCCAGGACAGCTCCTACGAGCAGTACTTC
CASSASQDSSYEQYF
>.|TRBJ2-2|TRBV7-3|TRBD2
TGTGCCAGCAGCTCGGGACTAGCGGGGGTCGGGGAGCTGTTTTTT
CASSSGLAGVGELFF
>.|TRBJ2-7|TRBV2|.
TGTGCCAGCAGCCTCCGGGGGGCACTACGATACGAGCAGTACTTC
CASSLRGALRYEQYF
>.|TRBJ2-7|TRBV20-1|.
TGCAGTGCTAGCTCGGGCAGGGAGGACTACGAGCAGTACTTC
CSASSGREDYEQYF
>.|TRBJ2-3|TRBV18|.
TGTGCCACCGAGGGGGACACAGATACGCAGTATTTT
CATEGDTDTQYF
>.|TRBJ1-5|TRBV18|TRBD1
TGTGCCAGCTCACAAGGACAGGGGATGACTCAGCCCCAGCATTTT
CASSQGQGMTQPQHF
>.|TRBJ2-6|TRBV20-1|.
TGCAGTGCTAGCCGAGGGGCTGGGGCCAACGTCCTGACTTTC
CSASRGAGANVLTF
>few|TRBJ2-3|TRBV2|.
TGTGCCAGCAGTGATCTAACGGGTTCAGATACGCAGTATTTT
CASSDLTGSDTQYF
>.|TRBJ1-5|TRBV20-1|.
TGCAGTGGGAGGGCCGGGGAGAGCAATCAGCCCCAGCATTTT
CSGRAGESNQPQHF
>.|TRBJ2-5|TRBV9|.
TGTGCCAGCAGCGTACGGCCTCAAGAGACCCAGTACTTC
CASSVRPQETQYF
>few|TRBJ2-2|TRBV5-6|.
TGTGCCAGCAGCTTTTATGGGGCGAACACCGGGGAGCTGTTTTTT
CASSFYGANTGELFF
>.|TRBJ2-1|TRBV20-1|TRBD2
TGCAGTGCCAAACGGATTAGCGGGTCCTCCTACAATGAGCAGTTCTTC
CSAKRISGSSYNEQFF
>few|TRBJ2-1|TRBV5-1|TRBD1
TGCGCCAGCAGCTGGGACAGCCTGAGCTCCTACAATGAGCAGTTCTTC
CASSWDSLSSYNEQFF
>.|TRBJ2-3|TRBV9|.
TGTGCCAGCAGCGGATTTCGGGACACTCCCACAGATACGCAGTATTTT
CASSGFRDTPTDTQYF
>.|TRBJ1-2|TRBV2|.
TGTGCCAGCAGGGGACCACCGGCAGGCGTCTATGGCTACACCTTC
CASRGPPAGVYGYTF
>few|TRBJ1-2|TRBV12-3/TRBV12-4|.
TGTGCCACCCGGACAGACTTCTATGGCTACACCTTC
CATRTDFYGYTF
>.|TRBJ1-3|TRBV12-3/TRBV12-4|.
TGTGCCAGCAGTTTCGAGGGAAACACCATATATTTT
CASSFEGNTIYF
>few|TRBJ1-5|TRBV20-1|.
TGCAGTGCTAGGGGGGGGAGGGATCAGCCCCAGCATTTT
CSARGGRDQPQHF